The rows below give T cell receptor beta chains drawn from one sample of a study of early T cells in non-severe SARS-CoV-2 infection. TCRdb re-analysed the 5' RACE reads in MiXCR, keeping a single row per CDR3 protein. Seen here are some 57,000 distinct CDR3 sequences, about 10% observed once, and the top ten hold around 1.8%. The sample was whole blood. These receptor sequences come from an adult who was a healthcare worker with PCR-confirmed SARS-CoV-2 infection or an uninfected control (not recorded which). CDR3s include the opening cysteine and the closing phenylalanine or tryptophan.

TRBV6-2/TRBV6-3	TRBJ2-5	CASSRRQGQETQYF
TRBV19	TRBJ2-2	CASIPGLHTGELFF
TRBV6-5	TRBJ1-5	CASSRGTQNQPQHF
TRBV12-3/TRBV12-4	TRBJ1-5	CASSLRGWYNQPQHF
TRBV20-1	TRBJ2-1	CSARRPRGVNEQFF
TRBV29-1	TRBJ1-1	CSVGAGANTEAFF
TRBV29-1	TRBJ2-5	CSVEQVQETQYF
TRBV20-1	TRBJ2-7	CSARDPGTGVYEQYF
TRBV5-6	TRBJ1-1	CASSWGSWGTEAFF
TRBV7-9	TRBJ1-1	CASSGTAEAFF
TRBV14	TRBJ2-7	CASRNSGGNHEQYF
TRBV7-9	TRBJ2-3	CASSLGADTQYF
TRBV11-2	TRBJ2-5	CASSLGRASETQYF
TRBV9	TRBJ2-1	CASSVAATTRDNEQFF
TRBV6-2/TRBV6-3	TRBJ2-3	CASSYSETDTQYF